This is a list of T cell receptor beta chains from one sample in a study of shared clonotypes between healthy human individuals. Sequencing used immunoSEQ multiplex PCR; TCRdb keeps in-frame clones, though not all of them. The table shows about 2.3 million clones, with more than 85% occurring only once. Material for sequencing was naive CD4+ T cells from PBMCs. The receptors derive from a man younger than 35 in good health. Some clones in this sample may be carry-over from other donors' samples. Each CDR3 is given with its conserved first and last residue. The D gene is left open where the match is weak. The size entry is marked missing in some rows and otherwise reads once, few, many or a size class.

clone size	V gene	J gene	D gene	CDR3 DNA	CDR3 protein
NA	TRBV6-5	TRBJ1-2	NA	TGTGCCAGCAGTTACGCAGGGAAAGATAGCTACACCTTC	CASSYAGKDSYTF
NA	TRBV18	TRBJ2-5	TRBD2	TGTGCCAGCTCACCACCCGGCGCGGGAGGGCCAAAGTACTTC	CASSPPGAGGPKYF
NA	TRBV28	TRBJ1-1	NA	TGTGCCAGCAGTTTGGGGGCACAGGACACTGAAGCTTTCTTT	CASSLGAQDTEAFF
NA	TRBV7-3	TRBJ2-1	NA	TGTGCCAGCAGCTTAACTAAGTACAATGAGCAGTTCTTC	CASSLTKYNEQFF
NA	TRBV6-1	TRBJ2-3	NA	TGTGCCAGCATGGGGGGCGGGAGTATGGATACGCAGTATTTT	CASMGGGSMDTQYF
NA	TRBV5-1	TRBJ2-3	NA	TGCGCCAGCAGCTTGGAGAGACGCACCACAGATACGCAGTATTTT	CASSLERRTTDTQYF
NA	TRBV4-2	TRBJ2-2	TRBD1	TGTGCCAGCAGCCGGGACAGACGATCCGGGGAGCTGTTTTTT	CASSRDRRSGELFF
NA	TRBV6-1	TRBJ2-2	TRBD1	TGTGCCAGCAGTGAGAGGACAGGGGGCACCGGGGAGCTGTTTTTT	CASSERTGGTGELFF
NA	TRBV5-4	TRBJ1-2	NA	TGTGCCAGCAGCGCCGATTCCCTCTATGGCTACACCTTC	CASSADSLYGYTF
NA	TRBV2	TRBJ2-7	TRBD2	TGTGCCAGCAGTGAAGCCGGGGGGATTCCCTACGAGCAGTACTTC	CASSEAGGIPYEQYF
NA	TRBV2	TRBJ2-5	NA	TGTGCCAGCAGGCCGACGGTGGGGGCAGAGACCCAGTACTTC	CASRPTVGAETQYF
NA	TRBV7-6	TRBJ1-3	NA	TGTGCCAGCAGCTTATCCCGAAACACCATATATTTT	CASSLSRNTIYF
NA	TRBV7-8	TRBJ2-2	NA	TGTGCCAGCAGCTTAACCCCCCGGGCGGTTAAGAACACCGGGGAGCTGTTTTTT	CASSLTPRAVKNTGELFF
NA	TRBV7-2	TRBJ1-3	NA	TGTGCCAGCAGCTCGCAGACTGGAAACACCATATATTTT	CASSSQTGNTIYF
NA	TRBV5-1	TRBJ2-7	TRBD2	TGCGCCAGCAGCAAAGTGGATAGCGGGAGCTACGAGCAGTACTTC	CASSKVDSGSYEQYF
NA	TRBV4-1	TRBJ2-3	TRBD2	TGCGCCAGCAGCCAAGGACTAGCGGGAGTATCCGATACGCAGTATTTT	CASSQGLAGVSDTQYF
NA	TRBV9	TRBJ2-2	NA	TGTGCCAGCAGCGAGAGGGTTGGAGGGGGCTCATTCACCGGGGAGCTGTTTTTT	CASSERVGGGSFTGELFF
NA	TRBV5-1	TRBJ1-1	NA	TGCGCCAGCAGCCCGGCTGGGAAACGGACGAACACTGAAGCTTTCTTT	CASSPAGKRTNTEAFF
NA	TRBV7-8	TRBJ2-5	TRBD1	TGTGCCAGCAGCTTCGACAGGGCAGGAGAGACCCAGTACTTC	CASSFDRAGETQYF
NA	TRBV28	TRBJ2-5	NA	TGTGCCAGCAGTTTCGCGGAGACCCAGTACTTC	CASSFAETQYF
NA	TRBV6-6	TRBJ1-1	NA	TGTGCCAGCAGTGGGGGGGGCAGCTTAAAGAACACTGAAGCTTTCTTT	CASSGGGSLKNTEAFF
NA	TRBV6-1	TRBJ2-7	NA	TGTGCCAGCAGTGAAGTAGGGGCCGTTGGGTACGAGCAGTACTTC	CASSEVGAVGYEQYF
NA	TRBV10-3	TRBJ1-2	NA	TGTGCCATCAGTGAGTCTGGGGGCGCTCGGGGCTACACCTTC	CAISESGGARGYTF
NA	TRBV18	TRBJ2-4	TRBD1	TGTGCCAGCTCACTAGGACAGGGTTCAAGCCAAAACATTCAGTACTTC	CASSLGQGSSQNIQYF
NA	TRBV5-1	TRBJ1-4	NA	TGCGCCAGCACCACCATGGAGGGAGGAGGTGAAAAACTGTTTTTT	CASTTMEGGGEKLFF
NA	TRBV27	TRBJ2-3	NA	TGTGCCAGGTATACAGATACGCAGTATTTT	CARYTDTQYF
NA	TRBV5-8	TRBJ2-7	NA	TGTGCCAGCAGCTTGGGGGGCCCGTCAGGCGAGCAGTACTTC	CASSLGGPSGEQYF
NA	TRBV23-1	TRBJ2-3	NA	TGCGCCAGCAGTCAACCTCGGGGGGCCGGGACAGGCTGCACAGATACGCAGTATTTT	CASSQPRGAGTGCTDTQYF
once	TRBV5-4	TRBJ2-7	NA	TGTGCCAGCAGCCAAGGGGATGGCGAGCAGTACTTC	CASSQGDGEQYF
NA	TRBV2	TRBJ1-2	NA	TGTGCCAGCAGTGAACGGGGACGGGGCCACACCTTC	CASSERGRGHTF
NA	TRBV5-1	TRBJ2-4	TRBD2	TGCGCCAGCAGCTTGGAACTAGTAGCGGGAGGGCCGGGCAAAAACATTCAGTACTTC	CASSLELVAGGPGKNIQYF
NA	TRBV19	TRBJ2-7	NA	TGTGCCAGTAGTATAAGCGGGCCCTCGGTGGGGGAGCAGTACTTC	CASSISGPSVGEQYF
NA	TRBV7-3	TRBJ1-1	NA	TGTGCCAGCAGCCCGGGCGGGGTCACTGAAGCTTTCTTT	CASSPGGVTEAFF
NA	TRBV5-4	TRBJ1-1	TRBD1	TGTGCCAGCAGCTTGGCCCGACAGGGTACCACTGAAGCTTTCTTT	CASSLARQGTTEAFF
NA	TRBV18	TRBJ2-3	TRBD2	TGTGCCAGCTCACTTGCCGGGACTAGCGGCACAGATACGCAGTATTTT	CASSLAGTSGTDTQYF
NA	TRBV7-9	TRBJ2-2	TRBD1	TGTGCCAGCAGCTACCAGGGGGTCGGGGAGCTGTTTTTT	CASSYQGVGELFF
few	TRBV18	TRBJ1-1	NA	TGTGCCAGCTCATTTCCCGGGGACACTGAAGCTTTCTTT	CASSFPGDTEAFF
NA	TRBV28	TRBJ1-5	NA	TGTGCCAGCAGAAAGGGGGGTACCGATCAGCCCCAGCATTTT	CASRKGGTDQPQHF
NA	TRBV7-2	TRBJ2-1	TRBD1	TGTGCCAGCAGCCTAGTGGGCACAGGGGGCTACAATGAGCAGTTCTTC	CASSLVGTGGYNEQFF
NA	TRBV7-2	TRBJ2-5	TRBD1	TGTGCCAGCAGCTTAAACAGGGGGCAGGAGACCCAGTACTTC	CASSLNRGQETQYF
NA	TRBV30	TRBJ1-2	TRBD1	TGTGCCTGGAGTCCGGACAGGGGCTATGGCTACACCTTC	CAWSPDRGYGYTF
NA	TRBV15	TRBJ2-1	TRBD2	TGTGCCACCAGCAGAGATGCGCGGGAGAGTTATGAGCAGTTCTTC	CATSRDARESYEQFF
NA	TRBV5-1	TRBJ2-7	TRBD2	TGCGCCAGCAGCCTGCCCCCTCTAGCGGGAGGGCTCCACGAGCAGTACTTC	CASSLPPLAGGLHEQYF
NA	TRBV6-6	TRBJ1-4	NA	TGTGCCAGCAGTTACGGACAGAAAAATGAAAAACTGTTTTTT	CASSYGQKNEKLFF
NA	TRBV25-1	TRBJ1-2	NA	TGTGCCAGCAGTAAACGGGAGCAGAGCTTCTACACCTTC	CASSKREQSFYTF
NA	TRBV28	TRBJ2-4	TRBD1	TGTGCCAGCAGTCCCCGGACAGGGCTTATTCAGTACTTC	CASSPRTGLIQYF
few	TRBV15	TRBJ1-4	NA	TGTGCCACCAGCCTCCCGTTTGAAAAACTGTTTTTT	CATSLPFEKLFF
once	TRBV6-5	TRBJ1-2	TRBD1	TGTGCCAGCAGTTACACAGACAGGGGAGGTGGCTACACCTTC	CASSYTDRGGGYTF
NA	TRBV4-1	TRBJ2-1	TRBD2	TGCGCCAGCAGCCAGGATCTAGCGGCCAAGGAGTTCTTC	CASSQDLAAKEFF
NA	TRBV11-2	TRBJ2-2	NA	TGTGCCAGCAGTCGTACACCCCCGCTAGGCGGGGAGCTGTTTTTT	CASSRTPPLGGELFF
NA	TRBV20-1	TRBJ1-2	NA	TGCAGTGCTAGACCAGGTGACTACACCTTC	CSARPGDYTF
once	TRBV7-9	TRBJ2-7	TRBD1	TGTGCCAGCAGCGTCCTGGACAGGGCAACCTACGAGCAGTACTTC	CASSVLDRATYEQYF
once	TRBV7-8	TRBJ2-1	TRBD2	TGTGCCAGCAGCCTCGGGAGGTTCTCCTACAATGAGCAGTTCTTC	CASSLGRFSYNEQFF
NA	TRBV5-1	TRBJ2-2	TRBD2	TGCGCCAGCAGCTGGGAGACTAGCGGTGCCGGGGAGCTGTTTTTT	CASSWETSGAGELFF
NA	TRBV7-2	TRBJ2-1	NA	TGTGCCAGCAGCTTAAACCCGACAGGCTACAATGAGCAGTTCTTC	CASSLNPTGYNEQFF
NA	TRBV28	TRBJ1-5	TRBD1	TGTGCCAGCAAATCCGGCGGGGGACAGGGGGTTATCCAGCCCCAGCATTTT	CASKSGGGQGVIQPQHF
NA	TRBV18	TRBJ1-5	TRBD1	TGTGCCAGCTCACCAAATACAGGGGTTAGTCAGCCCCAGCATTTT	CASSPNTGVSQPQHF
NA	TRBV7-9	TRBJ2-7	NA	TGTGCCAGCAGCTTGGGCGGGACCTACGAGCAGTACTTC	CASSLGGTYEQYF
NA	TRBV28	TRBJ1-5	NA	TGTGCCAGCAGCCATGGACAGATCAATCAGCCCCAGCATTTT	CASSHGQINQPQHF
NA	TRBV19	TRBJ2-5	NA	TGTGCCAGTAGTATAGATAGGGGGCAAGAGACCCAGTACTTC	CASSIDRGQETQYF